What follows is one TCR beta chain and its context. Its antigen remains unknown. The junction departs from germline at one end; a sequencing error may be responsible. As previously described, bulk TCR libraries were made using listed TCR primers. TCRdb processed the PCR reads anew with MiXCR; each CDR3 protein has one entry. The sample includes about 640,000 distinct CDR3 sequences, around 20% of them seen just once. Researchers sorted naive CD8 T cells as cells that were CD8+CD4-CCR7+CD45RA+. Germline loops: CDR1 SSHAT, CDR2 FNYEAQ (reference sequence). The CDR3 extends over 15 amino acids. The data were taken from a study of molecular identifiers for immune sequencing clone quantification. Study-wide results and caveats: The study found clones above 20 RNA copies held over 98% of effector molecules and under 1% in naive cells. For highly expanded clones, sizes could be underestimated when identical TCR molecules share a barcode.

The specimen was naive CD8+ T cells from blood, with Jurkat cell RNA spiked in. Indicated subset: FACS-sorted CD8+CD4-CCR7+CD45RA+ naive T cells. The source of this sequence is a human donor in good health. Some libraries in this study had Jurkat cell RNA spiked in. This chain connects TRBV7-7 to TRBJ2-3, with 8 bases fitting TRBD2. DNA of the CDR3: TGTGCCAGCACCCATTTAGCGGGGAACACAGATGCGCAGTATTTT. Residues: CASTHLAGNTDAQYF.